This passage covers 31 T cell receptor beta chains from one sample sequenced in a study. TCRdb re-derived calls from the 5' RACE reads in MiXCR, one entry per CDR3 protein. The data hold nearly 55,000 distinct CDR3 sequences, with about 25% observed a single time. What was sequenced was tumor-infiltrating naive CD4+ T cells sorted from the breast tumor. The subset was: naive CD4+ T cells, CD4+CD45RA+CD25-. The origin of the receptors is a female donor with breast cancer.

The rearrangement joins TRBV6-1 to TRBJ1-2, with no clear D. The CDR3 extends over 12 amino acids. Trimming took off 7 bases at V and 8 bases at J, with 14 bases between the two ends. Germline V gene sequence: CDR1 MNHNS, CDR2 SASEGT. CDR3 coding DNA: TGTGCCAGCACCACTTGGGCGTGGGGCTACACCTTC. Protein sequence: CASTTWAWGYTF.

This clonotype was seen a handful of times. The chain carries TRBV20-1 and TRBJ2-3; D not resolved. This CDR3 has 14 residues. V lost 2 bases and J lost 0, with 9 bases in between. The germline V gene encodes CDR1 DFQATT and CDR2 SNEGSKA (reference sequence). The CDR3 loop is CSARPGDSTDTQYF. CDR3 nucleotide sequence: TGCAGTGCTAGACCAGGAGATAGCACAGATACGCAGTATTTT.

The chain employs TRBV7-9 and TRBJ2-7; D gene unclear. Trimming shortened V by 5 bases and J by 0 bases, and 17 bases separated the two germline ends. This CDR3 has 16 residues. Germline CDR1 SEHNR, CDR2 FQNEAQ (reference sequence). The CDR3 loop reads CASSMPFGASSYEQYF. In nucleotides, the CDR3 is TGTGCCAGCAGCATGCCGTTTGGCGCGAGCTCCTACGAGCAGTACTTC.

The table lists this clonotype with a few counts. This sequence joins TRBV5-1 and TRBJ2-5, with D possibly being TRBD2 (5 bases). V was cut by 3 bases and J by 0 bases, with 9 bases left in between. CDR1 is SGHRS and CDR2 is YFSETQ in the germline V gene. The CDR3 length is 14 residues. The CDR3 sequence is CASSSGLYQETQYF. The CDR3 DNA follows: TGCGCCAGCAGCTCAGGACTGTACCAAGAGACCCAGTACTTC.

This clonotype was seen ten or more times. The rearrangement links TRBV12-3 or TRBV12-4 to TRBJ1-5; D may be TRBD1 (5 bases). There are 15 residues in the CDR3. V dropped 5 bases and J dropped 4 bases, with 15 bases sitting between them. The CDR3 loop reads CASSKGTGRNQPQHF. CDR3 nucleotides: TGTGCCAGCAGTAAGGGGACGGGTCGAAATCAGCCCCAGCATTTT.

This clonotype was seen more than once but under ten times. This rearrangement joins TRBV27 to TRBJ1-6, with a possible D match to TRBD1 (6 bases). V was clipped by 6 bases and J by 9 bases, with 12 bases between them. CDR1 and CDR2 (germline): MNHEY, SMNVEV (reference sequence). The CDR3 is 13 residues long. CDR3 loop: CASRGQGSSPLHF. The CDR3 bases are TGTGCCAGCAGGGGGCAGGGGAGTTCACCCCTCCACTTT.

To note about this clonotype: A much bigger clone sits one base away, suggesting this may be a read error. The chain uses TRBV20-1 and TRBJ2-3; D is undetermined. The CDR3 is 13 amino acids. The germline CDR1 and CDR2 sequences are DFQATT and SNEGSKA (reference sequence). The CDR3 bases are TGCAGTGCTAGCAGCGACAACACAGAGACGCAGTATTTT. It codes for CSASSDNTETQYF.

CDR3 sequence (DNA): TGTGCCAGCAGCTTCCGGGACCCTGGGTCCTACGAGCAGTACTTC. Amino acid sequence: CASSFRDPGSYEQYF. The rearrangement uses TRBV13 and TRBJ2-7; the D gene could be TRBD1 or TRBD2 (5 bases each). CDR1 PRHDT and CDR2 FYEKMQ come from the germline V gene (reference sequence). This CDR3 has 15 amino acids. The V gene lost 3 bases and the J gene lost 1 base, with 13 bases spanning the gap.

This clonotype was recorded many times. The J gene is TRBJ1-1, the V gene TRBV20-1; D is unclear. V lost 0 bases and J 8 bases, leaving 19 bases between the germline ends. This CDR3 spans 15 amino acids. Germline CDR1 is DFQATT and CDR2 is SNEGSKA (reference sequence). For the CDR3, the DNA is TGCAGTGCTAGAGATCGCCGGGTTTTACTTTCGGAAGCTTTCTTT. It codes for CSARDRRVLLSEAFF.

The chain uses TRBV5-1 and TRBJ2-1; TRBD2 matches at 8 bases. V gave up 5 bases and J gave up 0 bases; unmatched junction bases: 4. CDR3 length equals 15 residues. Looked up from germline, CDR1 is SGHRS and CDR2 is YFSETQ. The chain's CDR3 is CASRAGDLSYNEQFF. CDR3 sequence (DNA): TGCGCCAGCAGAGCGGGGGACCTCTCCTACAATGAGCAGTTCTTC.

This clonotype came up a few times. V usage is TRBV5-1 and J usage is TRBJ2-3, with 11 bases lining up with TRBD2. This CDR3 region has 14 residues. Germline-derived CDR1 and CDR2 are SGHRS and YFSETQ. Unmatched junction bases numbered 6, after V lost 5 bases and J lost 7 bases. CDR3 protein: CASRLAGGENTQYF. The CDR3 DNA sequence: TGCGCCAGCAGGTTAGCGGGAGGGGAGAATACGCAGTATTTT. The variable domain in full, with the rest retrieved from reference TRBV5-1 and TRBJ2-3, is KAGVTQTPRYLIKTRGQQVTLSCSPISGHRSVSWYQQTPGQGLQFLFEYFSETQRNKGNFPGRFSGRQFSNSRSEMNVSTLELGDSALYLCASRLAGGENTQYFGPGTRLTVL.

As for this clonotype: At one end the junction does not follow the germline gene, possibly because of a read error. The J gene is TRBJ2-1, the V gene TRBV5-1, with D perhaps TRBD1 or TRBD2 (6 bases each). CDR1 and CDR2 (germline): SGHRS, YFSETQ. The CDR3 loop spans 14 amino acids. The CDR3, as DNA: TGCGCCAGCAGCTTGGATGGGGGGCTGAATGAGCGGTTCTTC. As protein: CASSLDGGLNERFF. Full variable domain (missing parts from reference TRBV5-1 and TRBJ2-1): KAGVTQTPRYLIKTRGQQVTLSCSPISGHRSVSWYQQTPGQGLQFLFEYFSETQRNKGNFPGRFSGRQFSNSRSEMNVSTLELGDSALYLCASSLDGGLNERFFGPGTRLTVL.

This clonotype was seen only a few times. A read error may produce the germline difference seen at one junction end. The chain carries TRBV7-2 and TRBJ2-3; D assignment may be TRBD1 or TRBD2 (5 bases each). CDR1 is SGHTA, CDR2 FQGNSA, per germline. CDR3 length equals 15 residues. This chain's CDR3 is CASSPDYLSTGTQYF. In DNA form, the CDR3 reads TGTGCCAGCAGCCCCGACTACCTTAGCACAGGTACGCAGTATTTT.

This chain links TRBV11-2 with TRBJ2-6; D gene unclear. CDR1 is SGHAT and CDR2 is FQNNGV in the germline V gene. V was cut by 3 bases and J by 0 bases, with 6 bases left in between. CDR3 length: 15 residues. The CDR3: CASSLSYSGANVLTF. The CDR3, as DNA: TGTGCCAGCAGCTTGTCGTACTCTGGGGCCAACGTCCTGACTTTC.

The CDR3 region is CASSAAAGHNYGYTF. Here the CDR3 DNA reads TGTGCCAGCAGCGCGGCCGCAGGCCATAACTATGGCTACACCTTC. The chain carries TRBV9 and TRBJ1-2; D is unresolved. V was trimmed by 3 bases and J by 1 base, leaving 13 bases between them. From germline, CDR1 is SGDLS and CDR2 YYNGEE. This CDR3 is 15 amino acids long.

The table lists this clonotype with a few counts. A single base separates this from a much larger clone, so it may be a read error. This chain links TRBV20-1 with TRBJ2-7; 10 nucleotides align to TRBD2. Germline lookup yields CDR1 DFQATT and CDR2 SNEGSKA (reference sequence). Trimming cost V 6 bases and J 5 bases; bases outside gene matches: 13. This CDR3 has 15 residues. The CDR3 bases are TGCAGTGCGACGGCTAGCGGGAGTACGTCAAACGAGCAGTACTTC. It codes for CSATASGSTSNEQYF.

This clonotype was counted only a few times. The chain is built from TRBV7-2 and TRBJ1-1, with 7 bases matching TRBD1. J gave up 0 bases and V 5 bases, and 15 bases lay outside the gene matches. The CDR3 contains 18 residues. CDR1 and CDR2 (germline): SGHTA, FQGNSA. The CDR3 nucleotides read TGTGCCAGCAGCCCCGCGCCCTACAGGGGACGAATGAACACTGAAGCTTTCTTT. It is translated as CASSPAPYRGRMNTEAFF.

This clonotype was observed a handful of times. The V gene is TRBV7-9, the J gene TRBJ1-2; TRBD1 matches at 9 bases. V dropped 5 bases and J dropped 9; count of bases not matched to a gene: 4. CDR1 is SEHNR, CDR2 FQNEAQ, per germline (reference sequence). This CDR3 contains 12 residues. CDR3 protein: CASSIQGARYTF. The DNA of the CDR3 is TGTGCCAGCAGCATACAGGGGGCTCGCTACACCTTC.

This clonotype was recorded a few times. CDR3 bases: TGTGCCAGCAGTTTAGCCGCCGGGACGGCGAACACTGAAGCTTTCTTT. Translated: CASSLAAGTANTEAFF. The J gene is TRBJ1-1, the V gene TRBV12-3 or TRBV12-4, with D possibly matching TRBD1 (5 bases). V was shortened by 0 bases and J by 1 base, with 12 bases between the two germline ends. CDR3 size: 16 residues.

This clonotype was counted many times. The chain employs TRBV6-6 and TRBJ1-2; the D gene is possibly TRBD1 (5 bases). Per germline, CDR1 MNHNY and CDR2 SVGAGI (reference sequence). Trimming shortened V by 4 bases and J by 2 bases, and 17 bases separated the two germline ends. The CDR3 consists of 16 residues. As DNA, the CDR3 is TGTGCCAGCAGTTCCCAAAGCGGGGGAGGGAACTATGGCTACACCTTC. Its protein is CASSSQSGGGNYGYTF.

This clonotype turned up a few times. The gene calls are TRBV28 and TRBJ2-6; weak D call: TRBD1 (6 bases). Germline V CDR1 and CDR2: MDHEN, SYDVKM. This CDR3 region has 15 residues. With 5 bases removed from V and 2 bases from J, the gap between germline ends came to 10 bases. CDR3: CASSNYRAGANVLTF. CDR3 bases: TGTGCCAGCAGTAACTACAGGGCTGGGGCCAACGTCCTGACTTTC.

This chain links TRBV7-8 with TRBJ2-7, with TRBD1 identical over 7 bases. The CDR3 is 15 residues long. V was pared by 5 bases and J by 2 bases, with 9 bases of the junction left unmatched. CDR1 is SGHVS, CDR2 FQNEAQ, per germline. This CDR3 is CASSPRGGDPYEQYF. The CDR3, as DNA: TGTGCCAGCAGCCCCCGAGGGGGCGATCCCTACGAGCAGTACTTC.

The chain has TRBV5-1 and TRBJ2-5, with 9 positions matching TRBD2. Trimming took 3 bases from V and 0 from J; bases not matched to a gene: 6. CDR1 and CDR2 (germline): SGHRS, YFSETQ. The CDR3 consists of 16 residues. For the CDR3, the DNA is TGCGCCAGCAGCTGGGGGCTAGCGGGAAACCAAGAGACCCAGTACTTC. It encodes CASSWGLAGNQETQYF.

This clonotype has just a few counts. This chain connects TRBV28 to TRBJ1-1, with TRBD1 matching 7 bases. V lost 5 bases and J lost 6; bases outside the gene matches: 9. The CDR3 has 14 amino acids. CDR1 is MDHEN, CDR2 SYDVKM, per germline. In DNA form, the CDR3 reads TGTGCCAGCAGTGCCCCGACAGGGACCCCTGAAGCTTTCTTT. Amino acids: CASSAPTGTPEAFF.

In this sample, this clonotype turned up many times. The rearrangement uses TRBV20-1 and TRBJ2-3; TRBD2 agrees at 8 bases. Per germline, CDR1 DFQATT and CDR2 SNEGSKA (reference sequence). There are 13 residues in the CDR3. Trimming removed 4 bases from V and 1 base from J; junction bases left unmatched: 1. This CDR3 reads CSATREGTDTQYF. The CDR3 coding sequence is TGCAGTGCTACGCGGGAGGGCACAGATACGCAGTATTTT.

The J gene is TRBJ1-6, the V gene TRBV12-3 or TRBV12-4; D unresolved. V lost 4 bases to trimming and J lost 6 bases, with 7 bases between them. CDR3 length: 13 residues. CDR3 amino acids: CASSYGLNSPLHF. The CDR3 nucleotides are TGTGCCAGCAGTTACGGCCTTAATTCACCCCTCCACTTT.

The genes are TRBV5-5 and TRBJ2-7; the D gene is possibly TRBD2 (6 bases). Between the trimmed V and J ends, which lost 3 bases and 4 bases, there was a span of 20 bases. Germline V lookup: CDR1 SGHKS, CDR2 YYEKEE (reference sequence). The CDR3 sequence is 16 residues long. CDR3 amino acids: CASSYPPGLKGYEQYF. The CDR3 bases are TGTGCCAGCAGCTATCCTCCGGGACTCAAAGGGTACGAGCAGTACTTC.

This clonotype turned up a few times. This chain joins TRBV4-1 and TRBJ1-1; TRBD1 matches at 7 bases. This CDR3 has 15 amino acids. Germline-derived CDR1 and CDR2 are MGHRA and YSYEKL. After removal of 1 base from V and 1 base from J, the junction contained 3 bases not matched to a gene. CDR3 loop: CASSQADRRNTEAFF. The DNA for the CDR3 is TGCGCCAGCAGCCAAGCGGACAGGAGGAACACTGAAGCTTTCTTT.

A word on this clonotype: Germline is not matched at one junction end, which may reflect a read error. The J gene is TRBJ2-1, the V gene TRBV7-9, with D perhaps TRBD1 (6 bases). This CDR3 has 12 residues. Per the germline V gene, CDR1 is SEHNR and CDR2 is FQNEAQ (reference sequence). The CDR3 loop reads CASSLAGATISF. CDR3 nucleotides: TGTGCCAGCAGCTTAGCGGGGGCTACAATATCCTTC. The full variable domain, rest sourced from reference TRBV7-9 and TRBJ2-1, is DTGVSQNPRHKITKRGQNVTFRCDPISEHNRLYWYRQTLGQGPEFLTYFQNEAQLEKSRLLSDRFSAERPKGSFSTLEIQRTEQGDSAMYLCASSLAGATISFGPGTRLTVL.

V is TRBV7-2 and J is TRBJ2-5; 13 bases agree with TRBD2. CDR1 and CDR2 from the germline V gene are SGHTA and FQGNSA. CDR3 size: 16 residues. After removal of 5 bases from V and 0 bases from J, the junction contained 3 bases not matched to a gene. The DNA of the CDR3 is TGTGCCAGCAGCCTAGGGACTAGCGGGGACCAAGAGACCCAGTACTTC. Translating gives CASSLGTSGDQETQYF. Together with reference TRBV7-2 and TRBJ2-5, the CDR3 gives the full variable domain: GAGVSQSPSNKVTEKGKDVELRCDPISGHTALYWYRQSLGQGLEFLIYFQGNSAPDKSGLPSDRFSAERTGGSVSTLTIQRTQQEDSAVYLCASSLGTSGDQETQYFGPGTRLLVL.

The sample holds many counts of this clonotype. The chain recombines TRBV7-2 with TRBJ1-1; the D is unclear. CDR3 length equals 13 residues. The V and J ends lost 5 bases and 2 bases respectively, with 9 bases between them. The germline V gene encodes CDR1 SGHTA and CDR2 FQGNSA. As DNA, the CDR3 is TGTGCCAGCAGCCTAACGACAAACACTGAAGCTTTCTTT. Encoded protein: CASSLTTNTEAFF.